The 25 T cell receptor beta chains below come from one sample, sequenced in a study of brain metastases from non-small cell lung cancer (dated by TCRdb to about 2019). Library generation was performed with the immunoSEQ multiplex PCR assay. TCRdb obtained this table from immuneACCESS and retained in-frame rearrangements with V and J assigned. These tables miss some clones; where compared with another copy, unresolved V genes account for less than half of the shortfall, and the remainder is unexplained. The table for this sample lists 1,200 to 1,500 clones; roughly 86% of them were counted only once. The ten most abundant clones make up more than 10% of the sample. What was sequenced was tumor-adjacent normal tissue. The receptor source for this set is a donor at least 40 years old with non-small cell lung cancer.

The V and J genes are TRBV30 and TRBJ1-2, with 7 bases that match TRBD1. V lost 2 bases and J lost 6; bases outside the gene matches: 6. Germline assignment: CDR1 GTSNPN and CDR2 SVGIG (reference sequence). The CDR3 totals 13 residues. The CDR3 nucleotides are TGTGCCTGGAGTAGTGCAGGGGGAAATGGCTACACCTTC. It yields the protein CAWSSAGGNGYTF.

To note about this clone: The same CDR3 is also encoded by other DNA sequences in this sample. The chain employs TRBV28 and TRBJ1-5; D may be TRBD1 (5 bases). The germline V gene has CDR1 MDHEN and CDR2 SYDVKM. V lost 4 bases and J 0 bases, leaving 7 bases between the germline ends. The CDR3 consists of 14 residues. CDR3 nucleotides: TGTGCCAGCAGTTCCGGGGGTAGCAATCAGCCCCAGCATTTT. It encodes CASSSGGSNQPQHF.

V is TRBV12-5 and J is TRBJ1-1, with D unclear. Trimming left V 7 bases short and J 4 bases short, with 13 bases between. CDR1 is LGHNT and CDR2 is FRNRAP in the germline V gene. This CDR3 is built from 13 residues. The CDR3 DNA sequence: TGTGCTAGTGCCCTGGACGGATTCACTGAAGCTTTCTTT. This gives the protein CASALDGFTEAFF.

The CDR3 reads CASSPGDRGGTEAFF. DNA for the CDR3: TGTGCCAGCAGCCCAGGGGACAGGGGAGGCACTGAAGCTTTCTTT. The V and J genes are TRBV5-5 and TRBJ1-1, with 10 bases aligning to TRBD1. The CDR3 covers 15 residues. The germline V gene has CDR1 SGHKS and CDR2 YYEKEE (reference sequence). The V gene end was trimmed by 4 bases and the J gene end by 4 bases; junction bases not matched to a gene: 7.

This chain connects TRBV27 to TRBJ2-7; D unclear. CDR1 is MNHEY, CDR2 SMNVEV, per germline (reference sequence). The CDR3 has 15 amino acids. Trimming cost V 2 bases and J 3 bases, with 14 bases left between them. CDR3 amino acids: CASSLVPGLGYEQYF. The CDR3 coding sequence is TGTGCCAGCAGTTTAGTCCCAGGTTTGGGCTACGAGCAGTACTTC.

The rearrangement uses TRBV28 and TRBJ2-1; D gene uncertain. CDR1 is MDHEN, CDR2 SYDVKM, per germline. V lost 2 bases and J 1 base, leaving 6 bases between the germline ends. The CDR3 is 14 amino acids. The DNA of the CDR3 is TGTGCCAGCAGTTTAGTTTTGTCCTACAATGAGCAGTTCTTC. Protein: CASSLVLSYNEQFF.

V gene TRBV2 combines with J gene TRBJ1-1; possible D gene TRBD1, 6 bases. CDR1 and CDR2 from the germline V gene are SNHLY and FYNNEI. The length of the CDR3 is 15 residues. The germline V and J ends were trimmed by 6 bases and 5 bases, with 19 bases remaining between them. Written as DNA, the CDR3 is TGTGCCAGCAGCGCAATCACAGGGATTGGGACTGAAGCTTTCTTT. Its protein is CASSAITGIGTEAFF.

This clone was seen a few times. The CDR3 DNA is TGCGCCAGCAGCTCCGGGGTGGGCGGGAGTGTGGAGACCCAGTACTTC. It yields the protein CASSSGVGGSVETQYF. The gene calls are TRBV5-1 and TRBJ2-5, with TRBD2 identical over 7 bases. The germline V gene encodes CDR1 SGHRS and CDR2 YFSETQ. This CDR3 is built from 16 residues. J lost 5 bases, V lost 3 bases, and 13 bases had no gene match.

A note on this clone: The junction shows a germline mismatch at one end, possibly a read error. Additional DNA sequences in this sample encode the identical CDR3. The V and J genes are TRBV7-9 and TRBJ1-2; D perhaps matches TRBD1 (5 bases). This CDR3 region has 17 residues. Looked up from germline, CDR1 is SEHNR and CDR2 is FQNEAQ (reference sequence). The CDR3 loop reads CASSLAGEGPNNYGYTF. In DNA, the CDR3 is TGTGCTAGCAGCTTAGCGGGAGAGGGGCCCAATAACTATGGCTACACCTTC.

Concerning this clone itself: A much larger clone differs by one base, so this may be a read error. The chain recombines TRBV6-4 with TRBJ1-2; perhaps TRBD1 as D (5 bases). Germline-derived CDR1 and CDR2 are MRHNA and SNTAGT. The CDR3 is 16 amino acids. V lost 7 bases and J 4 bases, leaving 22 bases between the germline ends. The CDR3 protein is CASNDTPQAPFYGYTF. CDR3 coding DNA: TGTGCCAGCAATGATACCCCACAGGCCCCTTTCTATGGCTACACCTTC.

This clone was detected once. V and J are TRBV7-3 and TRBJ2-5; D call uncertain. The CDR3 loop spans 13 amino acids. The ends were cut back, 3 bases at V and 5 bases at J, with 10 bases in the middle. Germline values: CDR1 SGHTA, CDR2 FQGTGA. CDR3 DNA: TGTGCCAGCAGCTTCGGCCCCGGGGAGACCCAGTACTTC. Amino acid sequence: CASSFGPGETQYF.

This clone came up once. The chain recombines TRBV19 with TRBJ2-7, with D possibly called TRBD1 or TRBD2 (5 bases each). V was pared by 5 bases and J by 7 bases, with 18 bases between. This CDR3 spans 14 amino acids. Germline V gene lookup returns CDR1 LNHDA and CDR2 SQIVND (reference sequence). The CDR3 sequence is CASSSGALLREQYF. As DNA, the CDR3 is TGTGCCAGTAGTTCCGGGGCCCTTCTACGTGAGCAGTACTTC.

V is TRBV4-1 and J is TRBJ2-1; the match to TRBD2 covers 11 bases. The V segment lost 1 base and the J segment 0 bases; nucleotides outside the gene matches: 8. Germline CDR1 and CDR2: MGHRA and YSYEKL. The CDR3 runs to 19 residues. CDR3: CASSQVALGLADSYNEQFF. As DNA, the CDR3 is TGCGCCAGCAGCCAAGTCGCATTGGGACTAGCGGACTCCTACAATGAGCAGTTCTTC.

This chain's CDR3 is CASRPGPSDTEAFF. CDR3 nucleotides: TGTGCCAGCAGACCGGGACCTTCTGACACTGAAGCTTTCTTT. The genes are TRBV7-3 and TRBJ1-1, with a possible D match to TRBD1 (5 bases). Germline V gene sequence: CDR1 SGHTA, CDR2 FQGTGA. The CDR3 runs 14 residues. The germline V and J ends were trimmed by 6 bases and 3 bases, with 14 bases remaining between them.

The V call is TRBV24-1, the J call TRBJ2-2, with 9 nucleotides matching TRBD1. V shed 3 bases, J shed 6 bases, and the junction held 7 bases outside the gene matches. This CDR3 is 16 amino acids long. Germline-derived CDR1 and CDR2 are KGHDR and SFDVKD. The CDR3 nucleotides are TGTGCCACCAGTGATCCGGGACAGGGTGTTGCCGGGGAGCTGTTTTTT. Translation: CATSDPGQGVAGELFF.

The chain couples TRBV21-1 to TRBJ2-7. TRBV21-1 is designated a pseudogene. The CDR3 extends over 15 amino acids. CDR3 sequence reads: CASSPRYRGTYEQYF. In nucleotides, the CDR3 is TGTGCCAGCAGCCCTCGATATCGTGGTACCTACGAGCAGTACTTC.

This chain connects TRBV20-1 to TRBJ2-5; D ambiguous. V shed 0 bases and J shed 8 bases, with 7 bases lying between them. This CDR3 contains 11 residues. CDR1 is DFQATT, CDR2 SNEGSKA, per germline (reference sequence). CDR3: CSARDLSTQYF. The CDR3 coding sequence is TGCAGTGCTAGAGATCTGTCAACCCAGTACTTC.

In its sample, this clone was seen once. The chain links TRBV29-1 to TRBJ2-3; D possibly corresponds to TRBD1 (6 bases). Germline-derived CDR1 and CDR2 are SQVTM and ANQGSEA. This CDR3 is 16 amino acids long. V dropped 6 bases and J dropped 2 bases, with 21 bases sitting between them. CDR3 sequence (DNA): TGCAGCGTATCAACCCTTCGACAGGAGATCACAGATACGCAGTATTTT. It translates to CSVSTLRQEITDTQYF.

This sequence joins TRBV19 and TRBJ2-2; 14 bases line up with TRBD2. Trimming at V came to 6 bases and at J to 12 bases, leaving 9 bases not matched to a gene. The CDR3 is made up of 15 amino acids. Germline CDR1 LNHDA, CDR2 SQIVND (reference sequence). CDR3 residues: CASRGLAGESGKLFF. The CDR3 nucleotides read TGTGCCAGTAGGGGACTAGCGGGAGAGTCAGGGAAGCTGTTTTTT.

The CDR3 nucleotides read TGCGCCAGCAGCATAAGGACAGGGGCGAACACTGAAGCTTTCTTT. Its translation: CASSIRTGANTEAFF. The V call is TRBV5-1, the J call TRBJ1-1, with 9 positions matching TRBD1. The J segment lost 1 base and the V segment lost 4 bases, leaving 5 bases of the junction unmatched. The CDR3 totals 15 residues. Germline V CDR1 and CDR2: SGHRS, YFSETQ.

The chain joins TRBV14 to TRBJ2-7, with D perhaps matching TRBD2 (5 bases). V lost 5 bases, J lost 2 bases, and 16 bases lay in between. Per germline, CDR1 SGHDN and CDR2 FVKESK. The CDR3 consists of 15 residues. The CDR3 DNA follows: TGTGCCAGCAGCGACCTAGGCGGGTCTACCTACGAGCAGTACTTC. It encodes CASSDLGGSTYEQYF.

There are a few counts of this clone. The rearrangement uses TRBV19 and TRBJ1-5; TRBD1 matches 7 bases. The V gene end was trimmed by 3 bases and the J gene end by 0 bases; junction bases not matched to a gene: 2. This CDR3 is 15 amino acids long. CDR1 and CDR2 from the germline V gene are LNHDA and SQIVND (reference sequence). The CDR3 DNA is TGTGCCAGTAGTATGGGGACAGCTAGCAATCAGCCCCAGCATTTT. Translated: CASSMGTASNQPQHF.

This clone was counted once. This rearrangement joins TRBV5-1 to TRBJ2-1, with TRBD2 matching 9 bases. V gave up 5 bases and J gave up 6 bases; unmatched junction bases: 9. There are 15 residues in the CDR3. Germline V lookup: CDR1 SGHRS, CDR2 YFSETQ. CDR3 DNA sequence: TGCGCCAGCAGGCAGGATAGCGGGAGACCCAATGAGCAGTTCTTC. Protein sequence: CASRQDSGRPNEQFF.

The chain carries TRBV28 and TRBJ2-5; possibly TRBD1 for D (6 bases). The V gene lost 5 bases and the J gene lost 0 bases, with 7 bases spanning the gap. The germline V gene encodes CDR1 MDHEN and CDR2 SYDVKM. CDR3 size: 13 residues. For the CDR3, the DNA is TGTGCCAGCAGTGCAGGGGACCAAGAGACCCAGTACTTC. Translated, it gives CASSAGDQETQYF.

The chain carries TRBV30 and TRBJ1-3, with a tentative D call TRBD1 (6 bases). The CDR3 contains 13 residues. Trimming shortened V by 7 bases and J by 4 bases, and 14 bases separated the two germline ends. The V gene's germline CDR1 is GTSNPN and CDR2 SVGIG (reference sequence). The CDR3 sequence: CAFRAGAGNTIYF. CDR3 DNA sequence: TGTGCCTTTAGGGCAGGGGCGGGAAACACCATATATTTT.